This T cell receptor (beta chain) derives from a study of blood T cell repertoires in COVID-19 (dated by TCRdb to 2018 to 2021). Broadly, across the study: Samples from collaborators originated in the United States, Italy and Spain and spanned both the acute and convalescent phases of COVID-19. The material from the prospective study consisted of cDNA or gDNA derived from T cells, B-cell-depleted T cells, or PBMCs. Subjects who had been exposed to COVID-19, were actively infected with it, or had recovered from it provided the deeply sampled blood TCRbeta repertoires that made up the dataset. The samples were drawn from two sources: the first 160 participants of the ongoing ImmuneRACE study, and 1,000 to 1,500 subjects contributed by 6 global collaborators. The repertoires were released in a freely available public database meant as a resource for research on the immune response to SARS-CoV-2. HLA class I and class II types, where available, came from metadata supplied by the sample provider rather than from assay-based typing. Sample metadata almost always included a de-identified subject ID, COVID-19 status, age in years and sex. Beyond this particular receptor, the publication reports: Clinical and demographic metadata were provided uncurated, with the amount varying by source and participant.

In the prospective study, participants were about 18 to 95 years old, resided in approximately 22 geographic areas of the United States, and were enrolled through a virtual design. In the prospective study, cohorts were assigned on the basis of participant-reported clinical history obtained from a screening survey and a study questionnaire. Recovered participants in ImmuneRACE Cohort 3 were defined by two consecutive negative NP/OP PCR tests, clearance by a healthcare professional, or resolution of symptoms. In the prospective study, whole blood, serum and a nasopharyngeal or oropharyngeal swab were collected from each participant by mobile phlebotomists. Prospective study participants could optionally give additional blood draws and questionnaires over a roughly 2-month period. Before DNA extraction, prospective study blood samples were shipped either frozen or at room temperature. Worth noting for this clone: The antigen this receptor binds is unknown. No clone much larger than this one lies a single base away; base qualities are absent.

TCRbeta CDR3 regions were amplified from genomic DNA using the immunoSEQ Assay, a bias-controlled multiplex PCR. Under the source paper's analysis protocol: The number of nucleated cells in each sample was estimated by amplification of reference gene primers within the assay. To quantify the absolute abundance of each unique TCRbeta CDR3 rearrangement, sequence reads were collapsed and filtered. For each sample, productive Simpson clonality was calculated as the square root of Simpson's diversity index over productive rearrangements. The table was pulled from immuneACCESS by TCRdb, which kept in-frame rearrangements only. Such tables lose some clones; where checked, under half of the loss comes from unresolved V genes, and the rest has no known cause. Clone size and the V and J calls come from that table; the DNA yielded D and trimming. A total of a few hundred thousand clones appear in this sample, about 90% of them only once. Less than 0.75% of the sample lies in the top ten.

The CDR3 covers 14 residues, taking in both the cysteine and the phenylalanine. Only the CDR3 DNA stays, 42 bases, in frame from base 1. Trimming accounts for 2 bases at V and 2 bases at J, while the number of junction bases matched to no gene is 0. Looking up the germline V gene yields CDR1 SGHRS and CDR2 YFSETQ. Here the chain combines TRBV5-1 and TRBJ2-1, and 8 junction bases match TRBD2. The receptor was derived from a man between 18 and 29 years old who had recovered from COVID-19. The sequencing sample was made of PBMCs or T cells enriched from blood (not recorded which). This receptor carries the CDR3 CASSLAGAYNEQFF. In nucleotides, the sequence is TGCGCCAGCAGCTTAGCGGGGGCCTACAATGAGCAGTTCTTC.